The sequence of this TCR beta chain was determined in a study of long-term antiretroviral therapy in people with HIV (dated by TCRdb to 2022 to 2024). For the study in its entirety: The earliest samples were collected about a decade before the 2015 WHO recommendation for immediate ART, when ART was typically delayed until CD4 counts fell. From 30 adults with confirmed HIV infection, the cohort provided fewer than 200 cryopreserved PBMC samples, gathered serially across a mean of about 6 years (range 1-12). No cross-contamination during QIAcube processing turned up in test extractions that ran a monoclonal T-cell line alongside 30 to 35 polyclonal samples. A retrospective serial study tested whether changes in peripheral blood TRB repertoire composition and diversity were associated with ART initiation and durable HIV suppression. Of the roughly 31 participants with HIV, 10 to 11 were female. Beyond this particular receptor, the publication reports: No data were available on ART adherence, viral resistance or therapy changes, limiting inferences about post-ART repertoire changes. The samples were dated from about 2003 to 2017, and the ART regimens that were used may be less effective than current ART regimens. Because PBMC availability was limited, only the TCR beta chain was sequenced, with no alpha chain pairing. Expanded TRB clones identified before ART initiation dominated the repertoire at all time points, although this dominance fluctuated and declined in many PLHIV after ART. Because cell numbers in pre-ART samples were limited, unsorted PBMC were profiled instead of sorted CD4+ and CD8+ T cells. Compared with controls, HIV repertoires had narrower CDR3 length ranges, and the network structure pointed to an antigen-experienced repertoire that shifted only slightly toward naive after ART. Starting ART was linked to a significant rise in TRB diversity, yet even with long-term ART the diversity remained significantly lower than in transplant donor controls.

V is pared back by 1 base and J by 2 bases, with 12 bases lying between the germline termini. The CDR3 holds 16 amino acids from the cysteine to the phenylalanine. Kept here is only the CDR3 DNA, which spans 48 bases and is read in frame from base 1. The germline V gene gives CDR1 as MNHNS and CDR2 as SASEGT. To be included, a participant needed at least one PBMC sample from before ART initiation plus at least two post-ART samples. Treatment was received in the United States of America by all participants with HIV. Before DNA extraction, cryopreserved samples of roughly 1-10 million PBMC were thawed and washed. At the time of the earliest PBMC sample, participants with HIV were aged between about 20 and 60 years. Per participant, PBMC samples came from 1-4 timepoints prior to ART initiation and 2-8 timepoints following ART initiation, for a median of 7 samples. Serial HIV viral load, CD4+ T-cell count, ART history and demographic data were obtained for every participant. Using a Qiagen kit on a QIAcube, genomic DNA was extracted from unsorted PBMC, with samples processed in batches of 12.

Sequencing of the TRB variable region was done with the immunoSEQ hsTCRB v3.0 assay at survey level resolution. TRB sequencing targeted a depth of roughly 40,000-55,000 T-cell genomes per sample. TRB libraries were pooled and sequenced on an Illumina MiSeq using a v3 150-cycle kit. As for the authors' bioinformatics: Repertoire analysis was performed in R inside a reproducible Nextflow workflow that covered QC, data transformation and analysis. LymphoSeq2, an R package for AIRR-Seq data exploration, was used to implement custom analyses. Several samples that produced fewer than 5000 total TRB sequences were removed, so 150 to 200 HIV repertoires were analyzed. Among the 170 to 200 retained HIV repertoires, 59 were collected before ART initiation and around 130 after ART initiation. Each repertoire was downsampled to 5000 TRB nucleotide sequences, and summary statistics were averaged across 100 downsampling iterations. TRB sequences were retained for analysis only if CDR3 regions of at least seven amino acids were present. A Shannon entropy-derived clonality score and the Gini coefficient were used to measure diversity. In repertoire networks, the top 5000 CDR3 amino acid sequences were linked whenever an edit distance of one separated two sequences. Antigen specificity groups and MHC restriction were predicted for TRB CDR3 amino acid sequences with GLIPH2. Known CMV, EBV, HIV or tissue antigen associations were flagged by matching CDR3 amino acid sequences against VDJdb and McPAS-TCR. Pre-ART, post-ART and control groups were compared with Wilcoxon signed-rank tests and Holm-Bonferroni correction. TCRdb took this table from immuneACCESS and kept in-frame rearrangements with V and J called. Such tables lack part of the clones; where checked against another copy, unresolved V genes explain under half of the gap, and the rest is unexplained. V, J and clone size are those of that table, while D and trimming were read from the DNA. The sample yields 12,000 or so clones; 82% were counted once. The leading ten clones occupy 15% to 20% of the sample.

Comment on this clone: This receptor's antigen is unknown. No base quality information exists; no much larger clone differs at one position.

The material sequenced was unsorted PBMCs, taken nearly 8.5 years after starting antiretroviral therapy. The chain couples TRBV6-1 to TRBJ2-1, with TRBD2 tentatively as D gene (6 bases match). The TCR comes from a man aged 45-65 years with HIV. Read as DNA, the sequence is TGTGCCAGCAGTGAAGGGTGGGGGGACCCCTACAATGAGCAGTTCTTC. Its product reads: CASSEGWGDPYNEQFF.